This TCR beta chain was captured in a study of T cells expressing NK-cell markers. Germline CDR1 is SGHRS and CDR2 is YFSETQ. The CDR3 sequence is 15 residues long. Template switching by 5'RACE with UMIs generated the TCR beta cDNA. TCRdb processed the 5' RACE reads again and assigns one entry to each CDR3 protein, with no DNA. The table for this sample gives 300,000 to 500,000 distinct CDR3 sequences. The rearrangement joins TRBV5-1 to TRBJ1-1; the D call of TRBD1 rests on TCRdb alone, since no DNA is present to check it. The sequence derives from a woman in her 50s in good health. The sequencing input was blood T cells: a sorted CD56 or NKG2C T cell subset, CD4+ or CD8+ T cells, or bulk PBMC T cells (not recorded which). The CDR3: CASSFSGGNFGEAFF.